These T cell receptor beta chains were read from a single sample in a study of siplizumab effects on memory and regulatory T cells. Clones were sequenced by immunoSEQ multiplex PCR, and TCRdb holds only the in-frame ones, with some missing. The sample shows some 100,000 clones, about 94% of them seen only once. Sequences were obtained from non-Treg CD4+ T cells sorted from blood. The receptor source for this set is a human donor in good health. Both conserved end residues are part of each CDR3. Fields, in order: J gene, clone size, V gene, D gene, CDR3 DNA, CDR3 protein. D genes are given only for firm matches. The listing skips clone size in some rows; elsewhere it reads once, few, many or a size class.

TRBJ2-7	.	TRBV18	TRBD1	TGTGCCAGCTCAGCCGGGACAGGAGTCCCCTACGAGCAGTACTTC	CASSAGTGVPYEQYF
TRBJ1-4	once	TRBV30	.	TGTGCCTGGAGTGTACGGGGGCACCCTAATGAAAAACTGTTTTTT	CAWSVRGHPNEKLFF
TRBJ2-7	.	TRBV18	.	TGTGCCAGCTCACCACTGGGACTCGCCTACGAGCAGTACTTC	CASSPLGLAYEQYF
TRBJ2-7	.	TRBV28	.	TGTGCCAGCAGACGTGGGTGTTCCGAGCAGTACTTC	CASRRGCSEQYF
TRBJ2-7	.	TRBV2	.	TGTGCCAGCACCTACTGGGCGGGGAACGAGCAGTACTTC	CASTYWAGNEQYF
TRBJ2-5	.	TRBV5-1	TRBD2	TGCGCCAGCAGCTTAGCCCATATGGCGGGAGAAGAGACCCAGTACTTC	CASSLAHMAGEETQYF
TRBJ2-7	.	TRBV27	.	TGTGCCAGCAGTCCACAGGGACTTCTCTACGAGCAGTACTTC	CASSPQGLLYEQYF
TRBJ2-5	few	TRBV15	TRBD1	TGTGCCACCAGCAGAGGTGACGGGAACAGGGGCGTAGAGACCCAGTACTTC	CATSRGDGNRGVETQYF
TRBJ2-1	.	TRBV19	TRBD1	TGTGCCAGTGACAGGGGTTCCTACAATGAGCAGTTCTTC	CASDRGSYNEQFF
TRBJ1-1	.	TRBV19	.	TGTGCCAGTAGCCCTATAGTCCGGAGGGGTACTGACGCTTTCTTT	CASSPIVRRGTDAFF
TRBJ2-7	.	TRBV7-6	TRBD1	TGTGCCAGCAGTATCGGGACAGGGGTCTACGAGCAGTACTTC	CASSIGTGVYEQYF
TRBJ2-6	.	TRBV29-1	TRBD1	TGCAGCGCGGGTGAGGGGGCAGGAGGGGCCAACGTCCTGACTTTC	CSAGEGAGGANVLTF
TRBJ1-5	.	TRBV28	.	TGTGCCACAGGCGAGTCTTATAGCAATCAGCCCCAGCATTTT	CATGESYSNQPQHF
TRBJ2-1	.	TRBV6-5	TRBD2	TGTGCCAGCAGTTACAGCGGGGTTGCCTACAATGAGCAGTTCTTC	CASSYSGVAYNEQFF
TRBJ2-3	.	TRBV4-1	.	TGCGCCAGCAGCCAAGAGTGGCGGCCCACTTACACAGATACGCAGTATTTT	CASSQEWRPTYTDTQYF
TRBJ2-1	.	TRBV7-2	TRBD2	TGTGCCAGCAGCCCAGGTCGTGGTAGCGGGGCCACTGAGCAGTTCTTC	CASSPGRGSGATEQFF
TRBJ2-5	.	TRBV5-1	.	TGCGCCAGCAGCCTCCGATTCTTCCGGGACAAGCAAGAGACCCAGTACTTC	CASSLRFFRDKQETQYF
TRBJ2-3	.	TRBV4-1	.	TGCGCCAGCAGCCAATTCTTAGGGTCCCTCCTAGATACGCAGTATTTT	CASSQFLGSLLDTQYF
TRBJ1-2	.	TRBV5-6	.	TGTGCCAGCAGCGCGCAACAGGTTAACTATGGCTACACCTTC	CASSAQQVNYGYTF
TRBJ2-2	.	TRBV7-3	.	TGTGCCAGCAGCCCCTACCATGGACCGAGCACCGGGGAGCTGTTTTTT	CASSPYHGPSTGELFF
TRBJ2-3	.	TRBV6-5	.	TGTGCCAGCAGTTACACCCAGACAGCAGATACGCAGTATTTT	CASSYTQTADTQYF
TRBJ2-2	.	TRBV6-1	TRBD1	TGTGCCAGCAGTGGCAGGGGGCTTAACGGGGAGCTGTTTTTT	CASSGRGLNGELFF
TRBJ1-1	.	TRBV18	.	TGTGCCAGCTCAACACAAGGGGACACTGAAGCTTTCTTT	CASSTQGDTEAFF
TRBJ2-6	.	TRBV6-1	.	TGTGCCAGCAGTCAGGCCTACTCTGGGGCCAACGTCCTGACTTTC	CASSQAYSGANVLTF
TRBJ2-3	.	TRBV27	.	TGTGCCAGCAGCATTCTAGGCACTAGCACAGATACGCAGTATTTT	CASSILGTSTDTQYF
TRBJ2-7	.	TRBV5-4	.	TGTGCCAGCAGCTTGGTAGACAGGCCTAAGCAGTACTTC	CASSLVDRPKQYF
TRBJ2-7	.	TRBV2	TRBD2	TGTGCCAGCAGTTACCCGGGACTAGGGGCTTACGAGCAGTACTTC	CASSYPGLGAYEQYF
TRBJ2-3	.	TRBV11-1	.	TGTGCCAGCAGCTCCGGAGTGGGGGTCACAGATACGCAGTATTTT	CASSSGVGVTDTQYF
TRBJ2-7	.	TRBV7-2	.	TGTGCCAGCAGCTTAACTCGCCTTGGGAGCGAGCAGTACTTC	CASSLTRLGSEQYF
TRBJ2-3	.	TRBV10-3	TRBD1	TGTGCCATCAGTAAAACGATTCGGACAGGGGCCGATACGCAGTATTTT	CAISKTIRTGADTQYF
TRBJ1-2	.	TRBV28	.	TGTGCCAGCAGTTTGAACATCAAAGGCTACACCTTC	CASSLNIKGYTF
TRBJ2-1	once	TRBV28	.	TGTGCCAGCAGTTTGAAGGGTTGGGCCCCCAATGAGCAGTTCTTC	CASSLKGWAPNEQFF
TRBJ2-7	.	TRBV25-1	TRBD2	TGTGCCAGCAGTGTAAGGGAGGGGCCCTACGAGCAGTACTTC	CASSVREGPYEQYF
TRBJ2-2	.	TRBV7-9	.	TGTGCCAGTTCCCGGGCGGAGGGGACCGGGGAGCTGTTTTTT	CASSRAEGTGELFF
TRBJ1-5	.	TRBV6-5	.	TGTGCCAGCAGCCGTGAGTATAGCAATCAGCCCCAGCATTTT	CASSREYSNQPQHF
TRBJ2-3	.	TRBV19	.	TGTGCCAGTAGTATGGGGGGCAGCACAGATACGCAGTATTTT	CASSMGGSTDTQYF
TRBJ2-2	.	TRBV4-1	.	TGCGCCAGCAGCCAAGATGGGACACAGAACACCGGGGAGCTGTTTTTT	CASSQDGTQNTGELFF
TRBJ2-4	once	TRBV18	.	TGTGCCAGCTCACCACCTATGGATACCTTAGCCAAAAACATTCAGTACTTC	CASSPPMDTLAKNIQYF
TRBJ1-2	.	TRBV5-1	.	TGCGCCAGCAGCTCATCCGGGACACTCTATGGCTACACCTTC	CASSSSGTLYGYTF
TRBJ1-2	.	TRBV5-6	.	TGTGCCAGCAGCTTGGGTCAGGGAAACTATGGCTACACCTTC	CASSLGQGNYGYTF
TRBJ1-1	few	TRBV7-9	.	TGTGCCAGCAGCTCCGGTCGCAACACTGAAGCTTTCTTT	CASSSGRNTEAFF
TRBJ2-7	.	TRBV18	.	TGTGCCAGCTCGACCGGTGGGGACGAGCAGTACTTC	CASSTGGDEQYF
TRBJ2-7	.	TRBV6-5	TRBD2	TGTGCCAGCAGTTACCGTTCTAGGGGAGGGCCGGGGGAGCAGTACTTC	CASSYRSRGGPGEQYF
TRBJ2-1	.	TRBV20-1	TRBD1	TGCAGTGCCAAGCCTCCACAGGGGCCGTTCTTC	CSAKPPQGPFF
TRBJ1-4	.	TRBV28	.	TGTGCCAGCAGTGATTTACAGCTCCTAGCCTCTAATGAAAAACTGTTTTTT	CASSDLQLLASNEKLFF
TRBJ1-4	.	TRBV5-6	.	TGTGCCAGCAGCTTGAGGCAGAGGACAAATGAAAAACTGTTTTTT	CASSLRQRTNEKLFF
TRBJ2-4	.	TRBV28	.	TGTGCCAGCAGCTCCGGTGATTGGACCATAGGTCAGTACTTC	CASSSGDWTIGQYF
TRBJ1-1	.	TRBV6-1	.	TGTGCCAGCAGTGTCAGTCACGGGAACACTGAAGCTTTCTTT	CASSVSHGNTEAFF
TRBJ1-3	.	TRBV28	TRBD1	TGTGCCAGCAGTTTAAGGGACAGAGACTCTGGAAACACCATATATTTT	CASSLRDRDSGNTIYF
TRBJ2-7	.	TRBV15	.	TGTGCCACCAGCCCCAGGGCCGGGATCTACGAGCAGTACTTC	CATSPRAGIYEQYF
TRBJ2-4	.	TRBV6-1	.	TGTGCCAGCAAGTCCAGCCAGGGGAGAAACATTCAGTACTTC	CASKSSQGRNIQYF
TRBJ2-4	once	TRBV23-1	TRBD2	TGCGCCAGCAGTACAACCCGGGCTAGCGGGAGATCAAACATTCAGTACTTC	CASSTTRASGRSNIQYF
TRBJ1-2	.	TRBV30	.	TGTGCCTGGAGTTCAGCAGGGTGGAGCTACACCTTC	CAWSSAGWSYTF
TRBJ2-6	.	TRBV5-1	.	TGCGCCAGCAGCTTGGCACAGGGCGCTGGGGCCAACGTCCTGACTTTC	CASSLAQGAGANVLTF